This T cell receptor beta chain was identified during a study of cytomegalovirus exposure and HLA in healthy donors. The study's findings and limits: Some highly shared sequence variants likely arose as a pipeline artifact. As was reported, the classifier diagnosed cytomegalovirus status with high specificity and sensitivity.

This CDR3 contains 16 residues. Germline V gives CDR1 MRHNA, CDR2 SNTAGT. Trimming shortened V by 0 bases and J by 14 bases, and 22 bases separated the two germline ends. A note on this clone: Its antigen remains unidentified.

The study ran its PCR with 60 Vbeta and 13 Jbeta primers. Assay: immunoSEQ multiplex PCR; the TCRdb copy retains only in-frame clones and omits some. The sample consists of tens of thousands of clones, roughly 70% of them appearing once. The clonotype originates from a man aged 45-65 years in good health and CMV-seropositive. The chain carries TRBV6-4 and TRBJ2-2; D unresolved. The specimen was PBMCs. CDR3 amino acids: CASSDSIGPATPLLFF. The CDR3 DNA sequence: TGTGCCAGCAGTGACTCGATTGGTCCAGCGACCCCCCTTCTGTTTTTT.